Below, 12 T cell receptor beta chains from the same sample are listed, as sequenced in a study of a mutant IDH1 vaccine in newly diagnosed glioma. Profiling relied on immunoSEQ multiplex PCR, and the TCRdb table lists in-frame clones only, not all of them. The sample holds about 36,000 clones, 75% to 90% seen once. Time point in this sample: week 11, during vaccination. Each vaccine dose was 300 ug of mutant IDH1 20-mer peptide, with topical imiquimod. The antigens for these receptors are not known. Material: peripheral blood mononuclear cells (PBMCs), obtained from a glioma patient whose treatment included an IDH1 peptide vaccine. The receptors were gathered from a woman aged 30 to 39 with glioma. Some clones in this sample may be carry-over from other donors' samples.

The chain links TRBV18 to TRBJ1-4; TRBD1 matches at 10 bases. Looked up from germline, CDR1 is KGHSH and CDR2 is LQKENI. This CDR3 spans 16 amino acids. J gave up 3 bases and V 1 base, and 2 bases lay outside the gene matches. The CDR3 loop reads CASSPRGTGANEKLFF. CDR3 sequence (DNA): TGTGCCAGCTCACCACGGGGGACAGGGGCTAATGAAAAACTGTTTTTT.

This chain links TRBV27 with TRBJ2-3, with 8 bases aligning to TRBD2. The CDR3 is made up of 15 amino acids. V shed 5 bases and J 2 bases; nucleotides not matched to a gene: 6. Germline CDR1 is MNHEY and CDR2 is SMNVEV (reference sequence). Written as DNA, the CDR3 is TGTGCCAGCAGTACCGCTAGCGGGTACACAGATACGCAGTATTTT. Residues: CASSTASGYTDTQYF.

The chain combines TRBV10-3 with TRBJ1-2; 11 bases fit TRBD1. V was pared by 8 bases and J by 3 bases, with 8 bases of the junction left unmatched. CDR3 length: 15 residues. Looked up from germline, CDR1 is ENHRY and CDR2 is SYGVKD. DNA for the CDR3: TGTGCCATCCGGACAGGGGGCGAATGGGACTATGGCTACACCTTC. This gives the protein CAIRTGGEWDYGYTF.

This chain uses TRBV13 with TRBJ2-1; the match to TRBD2 covers 7 bases. CDR3 length equals 16 residues. Germline trimming cut 1 base from V and 2 bases from J; bases unmatched to any gene: 5. CDR1 is PRHDT, CDR2 FYEKMQ, per germline (reference sequence). CDR3 DNA: TGTGCCAGCAGCTTAGAAGCGGGACTACCCTACAATGAGCAGTTCTTC. The encoded protein is CASSLEAGLPYNEQFF.

The table lists this clone with a count of one. J is TRBJ2-7 and V is TRBV12-5; 7 positions agree with TRBD2. Trimming took 3 bases from V and 2 from J; bases not matched to a gene: 7. The V gene's germline CDR1 is LGHNT and CDR2 FRNRAP. The CDR3 contains 15 residues. In DNA, the CDR3 is TGTGCTAGTGGTTTTGTGGTGGGAGGGCCCTACGAGCAGTACTTC. Amino acids: CASGFVVGGPYEQYF.

This chain connects TRBV28 to TRBJ1-5, with D maybe TRBD1 (6 bases). V lost 3 bases and J lost 6, with 12 bases in between. The germline CDR1 and CDR2 sequences are MDHEN and SYDVKM. CDR3 length: 14 amino acids. CDR3 DNA: TGTGCCAGCAGTTTGAGGGGGGGGGCTCAGCCCCAGCATTTT. Its translation: CASSLRGGAQPQHF.

Only a few counts were recorded for this clone. The V and J genes are TRBV11-2 and TRBJ2-1; the D gene is possibly TRBD2 (6 bases). There are 15 residues in the CDR3. Germline V CDR1 and CDR2: SGHAT, FQNNGV. V was clipped by 5 bases and J by 10 bases, with 21 bases between them. CDR3 nucleotide sequence: TGTGCCAGCAGCCTGGAAGTGAGCGGGTGGGGGGAGCAGTTCTTC. Residues: CASSLEVSGWGEQFF. Complete variable domain (other parts from reference TRBV11-2 and TRBJ2-1): EAGVAQSPRYKIIEKRQSVAFWCNPISGHATLYWYQQILGQGPKLLIQFQNNGVVDDSQLPKDRFSAERLKGVDSTLKIQPAKLEDSAVYLCASSLEVSGWGEQFFGPGTRLTVL.

The V gene is TRBV2, the J gene TRBJ1-1; possible D gene TRBD1, 6 bases. Germline V CDR1 and CDR2: SNHLY, FYNNEI. V shed 10 bases and J shed 10 bases, with 22 bases lying between them. The CDR3 has 13 residues. The CDR3 sequence is CATGGRAAGSAFF. The DNA for the CDR3 is TGTGCCACCGGGGGCAGGGCGGCCGGATCAGCTTTCTTT.

In its sample, this clone was seen once. The J gene is TRBJ1-1, the V gene TRBV27; TRBD1 agrees at 10 bases. In germline, CDR1 is MNHEY, CDR2 SMNVEV (reference sequence). The J segment lost 1 base and the V segment lost 2 bases, leaving 1 base of the junction unmatched. This CDR3 has 15 amino acids. DNA of the CDR3: TGTGCCAGCAGTTTAGGACAGGGGGGGAACACTGAAGCTTTCTTT. It codes for CASSLGQGGNTEAFF.

The chain uses TRBV4-2 and TRBJ2-7, with no clear D. The CDR3 runs 16 residues. The V gene's germline CDR1 is LGHNA and CDR2 YNFKEQ. The ends were cut back, 0 bases at V and 3 bases at J, with 15 bases in the middle. CDR3 sequence reads: CASSQDPGGTHYEQYF. CDR3 in DNA: TGTGCCAGCAGCCAAGATCCAGGCGGAACACACTACGAGCAGTACTTC.

The rearrangement uses TRBV10-1 and TRBJ2-1; D may correspond to TRBD1 or TRBD2 (6 bases each). V dropped 8 bases and J dropped 2 bases, with 10 bases sitting between them. Germline CDR1 reads WNHNN; CDR2 reads SYGVQD (reference sequence). The CDR3 loop spans 13 amino acids. In nucleotides, the CDR3 is TGCGCCAGCGGGAGGACAGCCTACAATGAGCAGTTCTTC. Translation: CASGRTAYNEQFF.

The sample holds a few counts of this clone. This chain joins TRBV5-6 and TRBJ1-5, with a possible D match to TRBD1 (5 bases). Germline V gene data show CDR1 as SGHDT and CDR2 as YYEEEE. The CDR3 is 17 amino acids. Trimming removed 4 bases from V and 3 bases from J, with 20 bases in between. DNA for the CDR3: TGTGCCAGCAGCCCTACCGGGACTCGGGGCCCCAATCAGCCCCAGCATTTT. It specifies CASSPTGTRGPNQPQHF.